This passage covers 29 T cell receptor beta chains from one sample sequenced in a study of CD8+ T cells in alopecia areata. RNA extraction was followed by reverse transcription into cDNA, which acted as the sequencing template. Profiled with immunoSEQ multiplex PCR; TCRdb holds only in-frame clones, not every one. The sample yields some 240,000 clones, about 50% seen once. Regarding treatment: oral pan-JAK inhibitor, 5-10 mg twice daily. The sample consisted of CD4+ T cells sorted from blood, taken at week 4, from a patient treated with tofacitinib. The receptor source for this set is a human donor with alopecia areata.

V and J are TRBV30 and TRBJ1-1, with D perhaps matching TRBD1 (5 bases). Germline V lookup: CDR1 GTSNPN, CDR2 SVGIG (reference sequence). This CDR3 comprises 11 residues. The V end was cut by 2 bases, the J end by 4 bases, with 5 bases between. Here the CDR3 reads CAWSTGTEAFF. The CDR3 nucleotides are TGTGCCTGGAGTACAGGCACTGAAGCTTTCTTT. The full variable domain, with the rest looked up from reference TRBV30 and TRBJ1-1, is SQTIHQWPATLVQPVGSPLSLECTVEGTSNPNLYWYRQAAGRGLQLLFYSVGIGQISSEVPQNLSASRPQDRQFILSSKKLLLSDSGFYLCAWSTGTEAFFGQGTRLTVV.

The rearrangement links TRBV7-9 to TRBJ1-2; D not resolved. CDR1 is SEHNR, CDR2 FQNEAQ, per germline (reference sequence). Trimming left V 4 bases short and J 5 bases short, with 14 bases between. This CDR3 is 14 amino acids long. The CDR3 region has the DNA TGTGCCAGCAGCTCTCAAAGGTCGAATTATGGCTACACCTTC. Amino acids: CASSSQRSNYGYTF.

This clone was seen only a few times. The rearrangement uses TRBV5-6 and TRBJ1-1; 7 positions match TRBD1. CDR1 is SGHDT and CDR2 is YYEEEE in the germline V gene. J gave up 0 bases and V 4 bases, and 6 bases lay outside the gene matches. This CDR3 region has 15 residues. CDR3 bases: TGTGCCAGCAGCACCGGGGGACAGATGAACACTGAAGCTTTCTTT. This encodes CASSTGGQMNTEAFF.

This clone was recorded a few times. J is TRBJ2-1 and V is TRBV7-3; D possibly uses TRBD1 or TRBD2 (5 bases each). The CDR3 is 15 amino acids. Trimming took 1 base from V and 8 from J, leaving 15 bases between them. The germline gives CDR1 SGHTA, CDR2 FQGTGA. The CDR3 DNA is TGTGCCAGCAGCTTAATTGGGGGTGGTAGCGATGAGCAGTTCTTC. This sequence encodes CASSLIGGGSDEQFF.

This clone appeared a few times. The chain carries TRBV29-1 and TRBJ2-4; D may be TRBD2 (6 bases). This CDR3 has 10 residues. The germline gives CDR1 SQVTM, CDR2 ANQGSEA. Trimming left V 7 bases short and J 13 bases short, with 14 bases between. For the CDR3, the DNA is TGCAGCGCCGGAGGGGCCACGCAGTACTTC. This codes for CSAGGATQYF.

DNA for the CDR3: TGTGCCAGCAGCTTATATCTGGGCATTCAGTACTTC. Protein product: CASSLYLGIQYF. The chain couples TRBV7-2 to TRBJ2-4; D is unclear. V gave up 2 bases and J gave up 9 bases, with 8 bases separating them. CDR3 length: 12 amino acids. Germline V gene sequence: CDR1 SGHTA, CDR2 FQGNSA.

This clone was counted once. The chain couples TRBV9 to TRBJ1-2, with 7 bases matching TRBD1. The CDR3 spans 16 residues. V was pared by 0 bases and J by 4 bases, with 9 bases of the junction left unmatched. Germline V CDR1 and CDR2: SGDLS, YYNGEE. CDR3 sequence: CASSVATTGATYGYTF. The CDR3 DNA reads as TGTGCCAGCAGCGTAGCTACAACAGGGGCTACCTATGGCTACACCTTC.

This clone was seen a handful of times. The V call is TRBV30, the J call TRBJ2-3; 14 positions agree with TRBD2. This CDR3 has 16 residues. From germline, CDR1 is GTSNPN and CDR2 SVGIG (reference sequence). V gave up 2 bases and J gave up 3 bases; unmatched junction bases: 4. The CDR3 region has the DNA TGTGCCTGGAGTTTTGGGACTAGCGGGGGTACAGATACGCAGTATTTT. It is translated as CAWSFGTSGGTDTQYF.

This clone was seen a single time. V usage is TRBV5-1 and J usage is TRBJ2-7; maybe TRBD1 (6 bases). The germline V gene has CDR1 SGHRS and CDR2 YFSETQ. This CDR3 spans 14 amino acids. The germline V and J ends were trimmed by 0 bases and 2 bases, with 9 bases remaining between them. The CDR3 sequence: CASSLGTDTYEQYF. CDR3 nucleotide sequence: TGCGCCAGCAGCTTGGGGACAGACACCTACGAGCAGTACTTC.

The CDR3 here is CAWSEGHYGYTF. The CDR3 DNA follows: TGTGCCTGGAGTGAGGGTCACTATGGCTACACCTTC. The V call is TRBV30, the J call TRBJ1-2, with no clear D. Per germline, CDR1 GTSNPN and CDR2 SVGIG (reference sequence). The CDR3 is 12 residues long. With 1 base removed from V and 3 bases from J, the gap between germline ends came to 6 bases.

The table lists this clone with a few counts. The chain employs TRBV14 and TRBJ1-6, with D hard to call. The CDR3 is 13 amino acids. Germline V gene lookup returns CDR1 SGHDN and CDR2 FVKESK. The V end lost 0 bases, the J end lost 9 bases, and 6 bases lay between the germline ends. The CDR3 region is CASSQEEFSPLHF. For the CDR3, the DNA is TGTGCCAGCAGCCAAGAAGAGTTTTCACCCCTCCACTTT.

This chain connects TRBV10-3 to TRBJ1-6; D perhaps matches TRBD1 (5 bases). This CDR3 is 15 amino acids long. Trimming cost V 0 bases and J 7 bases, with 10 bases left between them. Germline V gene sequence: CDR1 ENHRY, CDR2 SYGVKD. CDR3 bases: TGTGCCATCAGTGAGTCGAGTCGGGGGAATTCACCCCTCCACTTT. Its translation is CAISESSRGNSPLHF.

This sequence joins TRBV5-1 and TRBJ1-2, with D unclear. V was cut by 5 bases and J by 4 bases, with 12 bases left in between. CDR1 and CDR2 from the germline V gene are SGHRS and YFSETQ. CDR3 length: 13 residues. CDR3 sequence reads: CASRAAGSYGYTF. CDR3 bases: TGCGCCAGCAGGGCAGCTGGGTCCTATGGCTACACCTTC.

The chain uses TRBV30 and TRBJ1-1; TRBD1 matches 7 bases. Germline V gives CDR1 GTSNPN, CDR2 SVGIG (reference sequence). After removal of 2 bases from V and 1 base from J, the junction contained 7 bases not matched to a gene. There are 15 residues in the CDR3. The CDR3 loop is CAWSPQTGSNTEAFF. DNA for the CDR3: TGTGCCTGGAGTCCCCAGACAGGGTCGAACACTGAAGCTTTCTTT.

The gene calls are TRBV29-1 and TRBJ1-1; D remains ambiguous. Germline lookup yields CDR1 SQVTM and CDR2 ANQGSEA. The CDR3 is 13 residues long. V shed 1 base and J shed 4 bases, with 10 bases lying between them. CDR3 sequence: CSVEGKAGTEAFF. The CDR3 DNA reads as TGCAGCGTTGAAGGAAAGGCCGGCACTGAAGCTTTCTTT. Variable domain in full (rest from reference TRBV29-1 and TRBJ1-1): SAVISQKPSRDICQRGTSLTIQCQVDSQVTMMFWYRQQPGQSLTLIATANQGSEATYESGFVIDKFPISRPNLTFSTLTVSNMSPEDSSIYLCSVEGKAGTEAFFGQGTRLTVV.

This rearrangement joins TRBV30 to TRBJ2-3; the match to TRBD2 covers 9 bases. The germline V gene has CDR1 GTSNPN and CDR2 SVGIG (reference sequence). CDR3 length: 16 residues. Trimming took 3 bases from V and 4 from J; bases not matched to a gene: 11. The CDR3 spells CAWRPGLAQLPDTQYF. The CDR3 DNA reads TGTGCCTGGAGGCCGGGACTAGCTCAACTCCCAGATACGCAGTATTTT.

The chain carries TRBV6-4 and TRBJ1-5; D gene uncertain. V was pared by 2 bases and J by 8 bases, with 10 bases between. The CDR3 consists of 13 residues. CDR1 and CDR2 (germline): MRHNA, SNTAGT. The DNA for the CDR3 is TGTGCCAGCAGTGACCGCGCCGGAGAGCCCCAGCATTTT. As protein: CASSDRAGEPQHF.

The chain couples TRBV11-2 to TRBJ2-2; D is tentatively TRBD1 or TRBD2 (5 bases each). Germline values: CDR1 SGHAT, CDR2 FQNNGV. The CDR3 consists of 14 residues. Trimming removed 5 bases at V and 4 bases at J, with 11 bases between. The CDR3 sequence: CASSPGTGTGELFF. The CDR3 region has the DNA TGTGCCAGCAGCCCCGGGACGGGCACCGGGGAGCTGTTTTTT.

CDR3 sequence reads: CASSIQGGQPQHF. The CDR3 DNA sequence: TGTGCCAGTAGTATCCAGGGCGGTCAGCCCCAGCATTTT. J is TRBJ1-5 and V is TRBV19, with D tentatively TRBD1 (5 bases). Germline V CDR1 and CDR2: LNHDA, SQIVND (reference sequence). V lost 3 bases to trimming and J lost 6 bases, with 9 bases between them. The CDR3 spans 13 residues.

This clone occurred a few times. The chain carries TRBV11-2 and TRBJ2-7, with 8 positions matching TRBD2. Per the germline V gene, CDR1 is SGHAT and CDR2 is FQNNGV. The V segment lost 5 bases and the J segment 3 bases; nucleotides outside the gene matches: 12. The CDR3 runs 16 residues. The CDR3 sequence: CASSKGASGFYYEQYF. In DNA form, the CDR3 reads TGTGCCAGCAGCAAAGGGGCTAGCGGGTTCTACTACGAGCAGTACTTC.

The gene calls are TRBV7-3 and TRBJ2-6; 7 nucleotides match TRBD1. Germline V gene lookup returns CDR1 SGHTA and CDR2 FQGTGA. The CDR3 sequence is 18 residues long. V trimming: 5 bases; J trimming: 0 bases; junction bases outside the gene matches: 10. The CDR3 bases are TGTGCCAGCAGCCCCCAGGACAGGAGACTCTCTGGGGCCAACGTCCTGACTTTC. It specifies CASSPQDRRLSGANVLTF.

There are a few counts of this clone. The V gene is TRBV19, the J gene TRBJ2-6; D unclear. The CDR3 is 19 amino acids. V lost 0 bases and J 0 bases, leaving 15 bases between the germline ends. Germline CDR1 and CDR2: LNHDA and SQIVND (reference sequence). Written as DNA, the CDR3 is TGTGCCAGTAGTATAGACCCCCTAACCGCCATCTCTGGGGCCAACGTCCTGACTTTC. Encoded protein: CASSIDPLTAISGANVLTF.

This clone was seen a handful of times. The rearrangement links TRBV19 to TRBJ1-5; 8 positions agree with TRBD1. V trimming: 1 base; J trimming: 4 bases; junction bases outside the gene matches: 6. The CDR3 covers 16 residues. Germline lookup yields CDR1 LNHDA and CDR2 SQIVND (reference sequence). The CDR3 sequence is CASSIGKGQGNQPQHF. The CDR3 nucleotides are TGTGCCAGTAGTATAGGGAAAGGACAGGGAAATCAGCCCCAGCATTTT.

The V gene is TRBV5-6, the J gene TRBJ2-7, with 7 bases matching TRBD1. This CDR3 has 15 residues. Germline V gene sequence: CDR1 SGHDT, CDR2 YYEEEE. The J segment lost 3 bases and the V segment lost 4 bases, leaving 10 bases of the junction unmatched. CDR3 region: CASSTNDRVIYEQYF. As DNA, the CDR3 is TGTGCCAGCAGCACCAACGACAGGGTGATCTACGAGCAGTACTTC.

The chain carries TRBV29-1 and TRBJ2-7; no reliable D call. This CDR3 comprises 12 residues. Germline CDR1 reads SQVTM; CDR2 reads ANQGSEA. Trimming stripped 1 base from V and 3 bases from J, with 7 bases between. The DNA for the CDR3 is TGCAGCGTTGAAGTGGCCAACTACGAGCAGTACTTC. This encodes CSVEVANYEQYF.

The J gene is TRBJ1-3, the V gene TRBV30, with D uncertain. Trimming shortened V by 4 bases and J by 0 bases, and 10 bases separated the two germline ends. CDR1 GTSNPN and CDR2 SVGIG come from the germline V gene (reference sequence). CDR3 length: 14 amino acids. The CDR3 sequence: CAWTPNRSGNTIYF. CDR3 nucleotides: TGTGCCTGGACTCCCAATCGCTCTGGAAACACCATATATTTT.

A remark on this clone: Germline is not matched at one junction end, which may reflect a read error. CDR3 sequence: CASSHRQHTIF. CDR3 DNA: TGTGCCAGCAGCCACAGACAGCACACCATCTTC. This rearrangement joins TRBV6-5 to TRBJ1-2, with D perhaps TRBD1 (5 bases). The CDR3 has 11 residues. CDR1 is MNHEY and CDR2 is SVGAGI in the germline V gene.

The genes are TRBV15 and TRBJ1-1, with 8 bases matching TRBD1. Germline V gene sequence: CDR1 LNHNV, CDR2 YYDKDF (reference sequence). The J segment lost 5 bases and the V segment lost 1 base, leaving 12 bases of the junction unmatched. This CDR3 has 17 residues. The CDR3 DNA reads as TGTGCCACCAGCAGAGGACCCAAACAGGGGGGAAGGACTGAAGCTTTCTTT. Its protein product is CATSRGPKQGGRTEAFF.

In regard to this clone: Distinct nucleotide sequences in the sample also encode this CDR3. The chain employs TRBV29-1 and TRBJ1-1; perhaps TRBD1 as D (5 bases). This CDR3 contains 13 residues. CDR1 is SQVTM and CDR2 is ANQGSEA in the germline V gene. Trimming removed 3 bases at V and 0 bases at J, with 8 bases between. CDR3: CSVEAGMNTEAFF. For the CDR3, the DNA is TGCAGCGTTGAGGCAGGGATGAACACTGAAGCTTTCTTT.